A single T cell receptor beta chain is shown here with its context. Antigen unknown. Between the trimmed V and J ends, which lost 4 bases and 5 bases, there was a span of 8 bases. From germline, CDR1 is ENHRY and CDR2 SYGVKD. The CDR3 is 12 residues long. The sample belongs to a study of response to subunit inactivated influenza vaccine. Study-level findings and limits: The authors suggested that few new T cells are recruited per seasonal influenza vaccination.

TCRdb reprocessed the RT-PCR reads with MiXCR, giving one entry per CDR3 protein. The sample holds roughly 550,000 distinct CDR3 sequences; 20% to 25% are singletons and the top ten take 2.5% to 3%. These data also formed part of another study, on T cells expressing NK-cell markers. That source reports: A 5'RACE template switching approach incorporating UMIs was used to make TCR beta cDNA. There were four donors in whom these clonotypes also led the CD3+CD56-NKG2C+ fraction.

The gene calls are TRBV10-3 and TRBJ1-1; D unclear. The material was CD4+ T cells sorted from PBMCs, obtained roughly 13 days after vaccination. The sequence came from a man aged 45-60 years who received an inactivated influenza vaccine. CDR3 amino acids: CAISGDGTEAFF. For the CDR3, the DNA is TGTGCCATCAGTGGAGACGGGACTGAAGCTTTCTTT.